The 21 T cell receptor beta chains below come from one sample, sequenced in a study of T cell therapy after organ transplantation. Their recognized antigens are unknown. TCRdb's table, derived via immunoSEQ multiplex PCR, lists solely in-frame clones and lacks some. The sample lists about 48,000 clones, about 94% occurring once. The sample was CD8+ T cells from blood, taken before autologous CMV-specific T cell therapy. Receptors originate from a human patient who had received a solid organ transplant and had CMV disease.

This clone was picked up a small number of times. The genes are TRBV4-2 and TRBJ1-5, with D tentatively TRBD1 (5 bases). Germline CDR1 is LGHNA and CDR2 is YNFKEQ. There are 17 residues in the CDR3. V dropped 2 bases and J dropped 0 bases, with 14 bases sitting between them. The CDR3 reads CASSQRGSGVSNQPQHF. In DNA form, the CDR3 reads TGTGCCAGCAGCCAAAGGGGTTCAGGAGTTAGCAATCAGCCCCAGCATTTT.

A note on this clone: One junction end disagrees with the germline gene, perhaps due to a read error. The V gene is TRBV7-7, the J gene TRBJ2-1; 13 bases agree with TRBD2. CDR3 length: 15 residues. Germline assignment: CDR1 SSHAT and CDR2 FNYEAQ (reference sequence). CDR3 sequence reads: CASSRTSGGGDEQFF. DNA of the CDR3: TGTGCTAGCAGCAGGACTAGCGGGGGCGGCGATGAGCAGTTCTTC.

The CDR3 bases are TGTGCCAGCAGTGCAAACCCGACCGCGACAGGCCCGGGGGAGACCCAGTACTTC. Protein sequence: CASSANPTATGPGETQYF. The chain uses TRBV6-1 and TRBJ2-5; maybe TRBD1 (6 bases). V gave up 4 bases and J gave up 5 bases, with 26 bases separating them. This CDR3 is 18 amino acids long. From germline, CDR1 is MNHNS and CDR2 SASEGT.

This sequence joins TRBV25-1 and TRBJ1-3; no clear D gene. Germline V CDR1 and CDR2: MGHDK, SYGVNS. The CDR3 runs to 10 residues. V shed 5 bases and J shed 8 bases, with 4 bases lying between them. The DNA of the CDR3 is TGTGCCAGCAGTTTCGACACCATATATTTT. Its translation is CASSFDTIYF.

V and J are TRBV5-4 and TRBJ2-3; 11 bases align to TRBD2. The CDR3 spans 18 residues. The germline gives CDR1 SGHNT, CDR2 YYREEE (reference sequence). The ends lost 0 bases at V and 3 bases at J; junction bases unmatched: 9. The CDR3 DNA reads as TGTGCCAGCAGCTTGGCCCTAGCGGGGGGAGGACGGACAGATACGCAGTATTTT. Translating it yields CASSLALAGGGRTDTQYF. Looking up the rest from reference TRBV5-4 and TRBJ2-3 gives the full variable domain: ETGVTQSPTHLIKTRGQQVTLRCSSQSGHNTVSWYQQALGQGPQFIFQYYREEENGRGNFPPRFSGLQFPNYSSELNVNALELDDSALYLCASSLALAGGGRTDTQYFGPGTRLTVL.

The chain has TRBV30 and TRBJ2-2; D remains ambiguous. Per the germline V gene, CDR1 is GTSNPN and CDR2 is SVGIG (reference sequence). The CDR3 runs 11 residues. Trimming took off 4 bases at V and 6 bases at J, with 6 bases between the two ends. The CDR3 DNA is TGTGCCTGGATGGGTGCCGGGGAGCTGTTTTTT. Translating gives CAWMGAGELFF.

Turning to this clone: A junction end diverges from the germline sequence, so it may reflect a read error. CDR3 residues: CASNLGAYYEQYF. The CDR3 DNA is TGTGCCAGCAACTTGGGTGCGTACTACGAGCAGTACTTC. This chain uses TRBV5-6 with TRBJ2-7; D gene unclear. The CDR3 sequence is 13 residues long. Germline V CDR1 and CDR2: SGHDT, YYEEEE.

CDR3 amino acids: CASRQTGQGTRGYTF. CDR3 nucleotides: TGTGCCAGCAGGCAAACGGGACAGGGGACGCGTGGCTACACCTTC. The chain has TRBV6-5 and TRBJ1-2, with 10 bases that match TRBD1. Germline lookup yields CDR1 MNHEY and CDR2 SVGAGI. Trimming at V came to 6 bases and at J to 7 bases, leaving 11 bases not matched to a gene. This CDR3 has 15 amino acids.

The CDR3: CASSPSGRSETQYF. The CDR3 DNA reads as TGTGCCAGCAGCCCTAGCGGGAGGAGTGAGACCCAGTACTTC. This chain joins TRBV6-5 and TRBJ2-5; 11 bases are shared with TRBD2. Trimming cost V 6 bases and J 5 bases; bases outside gene matches: 5. The CDR3 contains 14 residues. Germline V lookup: CDR1 MNHEY, CDR2 SVGAGI.

This sequence joins TRBV27 and TRBJ2-1; possible D gene TRBD2, 6 bases. Germline V gene data show CDR1 as MNHEY and CDR2 as SMNVEV (reference sequence). V lost 5 bases, J lost 8 bases, and 19 bases lay in between. The CDR3 is 15 amino acids. The chain's CDR3 is CASSLYPAGSDEQFF. CDR3 in DNA: TGTGCCAGCAGTCTATACCCTGCCGGGAGTGATGAGCAGTTCTTC.

V and J are TRBV12-5 and TRBJ2-2, with 9 nucleotides matching TRBD2. The ends lost 7 bases at V and 6 bases at J; junction bases unmatched: 6. The germline gives CDR1 LGHNT, CDR2 FRNRAP. This CDR3 is 14 amino acids long. CDR3 protein: CASEELAGPGELFF. CDR3 nucleotides: TGTGCTAGTGAGGAACTAGCGGGCCCCGGGGAGCTGTTTTTT.

This clone was detected only a few times. The chain links TRBV30 to TRBJ1-1; D is unclear. The germline V and J ends were trimmed by 5 bases and 3 bases, with 7 bases remaining between them. Germline loops: CDR1 GTSNPN, CDR2 SVGIG (reference sequence). The CDR3 contains 11 residues. CDR3 protein: CAWVEDTEAFF. CDR3 nucleotide sequence: TGTGCCTGGGTTGAGGACACTGAAGCTTTCTTT. Drawing the rest from reference TRBV30 and TRBJ1-1, the complete variable domain is SQTIHQWPATLVQPVGSPLSLECTVEGTSNPNLYWYRQAAGRGLQLLFYSVGIGQISSEVPQNLSASRPQDRQFILSSKKLLLSDSGFYLCAWVEDTEAFFGQGTRLTVV.

This sequence joins TRBV6-1 and TRBJ1-1, with D tentatively TRBD1 (5 bases). The CDR3 has 15 residues. The germline V and J ends were trimmed by 0 bases and 5 bases, with 13 bases remaining between them. Germline lookup yields CDR1 MNHNS and CDR2 SASEGT. In nucleotides, the CDR3 is TGTGCCAGCAGTGAAGCAGGCAGGGAATCAACTGAAGCTTTCTTT. It translates to CASSEAGRESTEAFF.

This chain's CDR3 is CASSSLAGSDEQFF. In DNA form, the CDR3 reads TGTGCCAGCAGTTCGCTAGCGGGGTCGGATGAGCAGTTCTTC. The chain is built from TRBV6-6 and TRBJ2-1; the match to TRBD2 covers 9 bases. This CDR3 comprises 14 residues. J lost 8 bases, V lost 4 bases, and 6 bases had no gene match. CDR1 MNHNY and CDR2 SVGAGI come from the germline V gene (reference sequence).

The J gene is TRBJ1-1, the V gene TRBV29-1; D might be TRBD1 (5 bases). This CDR3 comprises 14 residues. Germline loops: CDR1 SQVTM, CDR2 ANQGSEA. V was cut by 0 bases and J by 4 bases, with 12 bases left in between. CDR3 coding DNA: TGCAGCGTTGAAGAGCCAGGGAAGGGCACTGAAGCTTTCTTT. The encoded protein is CSVEEPGKGTEAFF.

The chain recombines TRBV15 with TRBJ2-7; unclear D gene. The CDR3 length is 14 residues. The germline gives CDR1 LNHNV, CDR2 YYDKDF (reference sequence). Trimming took off 8 bases at V and 1 base at J, with 15 bases between the two ends. CDR3 protein: CATRAGDLSYEQYF. CDR3 in DNA: TGTGCCACCCGTGCAGGAGATCTTTCCTACGAGCAGTACTTC.

V is TRBV6-5 and J is TRBJ2-7; no definite D call. CDR3 length: 15 amino acids. In germline, CDR1 is MNHEY, CDR2 SVGAGI. Trimming removed 0 bases at V and 3 bases at J, with 12 bases between. This CDR3 reads CASSYSDPQNYEQYF. The DNA of the CDR3 is TGTGCCAGCAGTTACTCGGACCCTCAAAACTACGAGCAGTACTTC.

The chain carries TRBV27 and TRBJ1-2; D not certain. Germline loops: CDR1 MNHEY, CDR2 SMNVEV (reference sequence). V gave up 3 bases and J gave up 4 bases, with 9 bases separating them. The CDR3 length is 13 residues. The CDR3, as DNA: TGTGCCAGCAGTTTCGGCGTGCGCTATGGCTACACCTTC. It yields the protein CASSFGVRYGYTF.

The rearrangement joins TRBV9 to TRBJ2-3, with a possible D match to TRBD2 (6 bases). CDR1 is SGDLS and CDR2 is YYNGEE in the germline V gene. The CDR3 loop spans 15 amino acids. Trimming stripped 10 bases from V and 0 bases from J, with 18 bases between. The CDR3 spells CASCPAGISTDTQYF. In DNA, the CDR3 is TGTGCCTCTTGCCCGGCGGGGATCAGCACAGATACGCAGTATTTT.

To note about this clone: This same CDR3 is encoded by further DNA sequences in the sample. The chain joins TRBV6-4 to TRBJ2-2; no definite D call. CDR3 length: 13 amino acids. Between the trimmed V and J ends, which lost 3 bases and 2 bases, there was a span of 4 bases. Germline V gene data show CDR1 as MRHNA and CDR2 as SNTAGT. CDR3 protein: CASSEGNTGELFF. DNA of the CDR3: TGTGCCAGCAGTGAAGGTAACACCGGGGAGCTGTTTTTT.

CDR3 sequence (DNA): TGCGCCAGCAGCATGATGGGACAGAAAGAGACCCAGTACTTC. Amino acids: CASSMMGQKETQYF. V and J are TRBV5-1 and TRBJ2-5; 7 positions agree with TRBD1. Germline V gives CDR1 SGHRS, CDR2 YFSETQ. V gave up 4 bases and J gave up 3 bases; unmatched junction bases: 6. CDR3 size: 14 residues.